The source of this TCR beta chain is a study of PD-1 blockade in classical Hodgkin lymphoma. The CDR3 loop spans 14 amino acids. Trimming cost V 2 bases and J 8 bases, with 15 bases left between them. From germline, CDR1 is MNHEY and CDR2 SMNVEV (reference sequence). This clone occurred once. Assay used: immunoSEQ multiplex PCR; TCRdb lists only in-frame clones, some missing. Among 15,000 or so clones listed, about 83% were seen once. Every patient had relapsed following autologous stem cell transplantation, and cohorts differed in brentuximab vedotin exposure. This TCR derives from a human donor with classical Hodgkin lymphoma. The sequences come from peripheral blood mononuclear cells (PBMCs), collected at baseline. The chain is built from TRBV27 and TRBJ1-2, with a possible D match to TRBD1 (5 bases). The CDR3 reads CASSLKGNSWGYTF. DNA for the CDR3: TGTGCCAGCAGTTTAAAGGGGAATTCATGGGGCTACACCTTC.